The present T cell receptor (beta chain) was sequenced within a study of siplizumab effects on memory and regulatory T cells (dated 2019 in TCRdb). Regarding the study in general: The study examined how the anti-CD2 antibody siplizumab affects alloreactive T-cell subsets in allogeneic mixed lymphocyte reactions built from human PBMCs. The paper's findings and limits, for the study overall: Whether proliferating Tregs from siplizumab cultures were suppressive was not functionally confirmed. Sequences below about 10^-5 frequency were poorly captured, so only a minor fraction of alloreactive clones could be mapped to unstimulated subsets. The cumulative frequency of alloreactive sequences traceable to unstimulated CD4+ memory T cells was significantly reduced by siplizumab. A naive or memory phenotype could not be assigned to roughly 80-95% of proliferating CD4+ or CD8+ clones. Compared with memory T cells, unstimulated naive T cells appeared more diverse, and naive cells seemed to make a substantial contribution to the alloresponse. In reactions with siplizumab, an average of around 70% of mappable alloreactive CD4+ clones were Treg-derived, compared with around 30% in control reactions.

Library preparation employed the immunoSEQ multiplex PCR assay. Some 100,000 TCR templates per sample were assayed by the deep sequencing platform. Genomic DNA extracted from sorted T cells was the material used for TCRbeta CDR3 sequencing. The paper's data handling went like this. The R programming language was used for clonal analysis of TCRbeta CDR3 data. Alloreactive CD4+ and CD8+ clones were defined by comparing unstimulated samples with post-reaction CFSE-low samples. Regulatory or non-regulatory origin of alloreactive CD4+ clones was assigned by matching sequences to the sorted unstimulated Treg and non-Treg repertoires. The source is immuneACCESS, and TCRdb retained only in-frame sequences with V and J called. Part of the clones is not carried over; for the studies checked, unresolved V genes explain less than half of this, and the remainder is unexplained. The V and J calls and clone size come from that table; D and trimming were worked out from the DNA. Counted in this sample were tens of thousands of clones; roughly 87% of them appeared once. The ten biggest clones cover around 1.6% of the sample.

On this clone: What antigen it recognizes has not been identified. Qualities for individual bases were not recorded, and no much larger clone is one base off.

Reading from cysteine to phenylalanine, the CDR3 counts 12 amino acids. CDR3 DNA is the only sequence kept; it has 36 bases, read in frame from the first base. Relative to germline, V is 6 bases shorter and J is 4 bases shorter, with 6 bases between their ends. The germline V gene provides CDR1 MNHEY and CDR2 SVGAGI. Sorted unstimulated T cells and proliferating T cells recovered from mixed lymphocyte reactions underwent TCRbeta CDR3 sequencing. Fresh whole blood from 9 to 11 HLA-typed healthy donors was used as the source from which PBMCs were isolated. To map where alloreactive clones came from, unstimulated CD4+ regulatory T cells were FACS-sorted.

The sequence is built from TRBV6-5 and TRBJ2-2; the D gene assignment is ambiguous. Material: Tregs sorted from blood. This receptor was obtained from a human donor in good health. The CDR3 amino acid sequence is: CASSIGTGELFF. The nucleotide sequence reads as follows: TGTGCCAGCAGCATCGGCACCGGGGAGCTGTTTTTT.